This T cell receptor (beta chain) was sequenced in a study of T cells in Graves' hyperthyroidism and ophthalmopathy. Study-wide findings and caveats: A model built on 13 V-J features separated ophthalmopathy from stable hyperthyroidism. Blood also held most thyroid clonotypes expanded beyond 0.001.

This clonotype was counted ten times or more. Its antigen is undetermined. RNA transcripts gave rise to amplified TCR beta CDR3 regions. When the TCR CDR3 underwent first-round RT-PCR, the HTBI primer set was used. Using its own MiXCR run on the multiplex PCR reads, TCRdb lists one record per CDR3 protein. This table holds about 98,000 distinct CDR3 sequences, 40% found once. Lactation, pregnancy, other autoimmune disease or uncontrolled infection led to exclusion of patients. Clinical symptoms, serum thyroxine, TRAb, thyroid ultrasound and orbital computed tomography informed diagnoses. With 7 bases clipped from V and 2 bases from J, the junction kept 13 bases outside the gene matches. This CDR3 is built from 18 residues. Per germline, CDR1 SNHLY and CDR2 FYNNEI.

V usage is TRBV2 and J usage is TRBJ2-3, with TRBD2 matching over 12 bases. Sequenced sample: peripheral blood or thyroid tissue (not recorded which). The receptor was isolated from a woman in her twenties or thirties with Graves' hyperthyroidism. The CDR3 spells CASKGASGRARFTDTQYF. CDR3 in DNA: TGTGCCAGCAAGGGGGCTAGCGGGAGGGCGCGATTCACAGATACGCAGTATTTT.